The table lists the clone carrying this T cell receptor beta chain with a few counts. This sample was included in a study of human T cells and chemical hapten exposure. About the research overall: The patch tests put 0.01% DPC on the skin of the upper back and were read 6 days later.

In the library, unique molecular identifiers were attached to individual cDNA molecules. TCRdb fed the RACE reads into MiXCR, producing one record per CDR3 protein. This table has approximately 90,000 distinct CDR3 sequences, 25% to 30% appearing once. With 4 bases removed from V and 5 bases from J, the gap between germline ends came to 14 bases. The CDR3 loop spans 14 amino acids. Germline CDR1 is SGDLS and CDR2 is YYNGEE. The time point is: patch test 3, about 24 weeks after DPC sensitization. The treatment: therapeutic diphenylcyclopropenone sensitization with weekly scalp DPC. Material: whole blood, obtained in connection with sensitization to the hapten diphenylcyclopropenone (DPC). This chain connects TRBV9 to TRBJ2-3; no definite D call. The clonotype originates from a man aged 40-49 years with alopecia areata. Some clones in this sample may be carry-over from other donors' samples. The CDR3 nucleotides read TGTGCCAGCAGCTCCCCTCCCTTTAGAGATACGCAGTATTTT. Amino acid sequence: CASSSPPFRDTQYF.